This T cell receptor (beta chain) derives from a study of early T cells in non-severe SARS-CoV-2 infection. Each single cDNA molecule received a unique molecular identifier. TCRdb reanalysed the 5' RACE reads using MiXCR and keeps one entry per CDR3 protein. The data hold 70,000 or so distinct CDR3 sequences, with about 9.5% observed a single time. CDR3 length equals 13 residues. Germline assignment: CDR1 SGHTA and CDR2 FQGNSA. The V gene lost 2 bases and the J gene lost 6 bases, with 10 bases spanning the gap. This clonotype has only a few counts. Sequencing used whole blood, obtained at baseline. The clonotype was recovered from an adult who was a healthcare worker with PCR-confirmed SARS-CoV-2 infection or an uninfected control (not recorded which). This rearrangement joins TRBV7-2 to TRBJ1-1; no clear D gene. The CDR3, as DNA: TGTGCCAGCAGCTTACGTGTCCCGGCTGAAGCTTTCTTT. The encoded protein is CASSLRVPAEAFF.